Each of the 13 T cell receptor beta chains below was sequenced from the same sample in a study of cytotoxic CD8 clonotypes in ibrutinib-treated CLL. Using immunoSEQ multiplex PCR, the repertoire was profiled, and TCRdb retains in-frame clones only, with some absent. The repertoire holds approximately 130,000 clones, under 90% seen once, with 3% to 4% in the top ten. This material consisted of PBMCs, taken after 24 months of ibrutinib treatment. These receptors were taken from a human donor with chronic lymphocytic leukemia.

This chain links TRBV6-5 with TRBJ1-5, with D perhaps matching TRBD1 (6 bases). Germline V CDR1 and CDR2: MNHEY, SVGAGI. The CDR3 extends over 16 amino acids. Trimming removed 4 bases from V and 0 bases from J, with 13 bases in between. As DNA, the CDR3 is TGTGCCAGCAGTTCCAGGACAGTAGTTAGCAATCAGCCCCAGCATTTT. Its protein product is CASSSRTVVSNQPQHF.

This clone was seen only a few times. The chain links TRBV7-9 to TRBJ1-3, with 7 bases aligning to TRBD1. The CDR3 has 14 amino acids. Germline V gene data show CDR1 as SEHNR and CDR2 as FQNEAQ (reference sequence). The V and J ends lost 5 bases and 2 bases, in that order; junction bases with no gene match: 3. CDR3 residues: CASSPGQTGNTIYF. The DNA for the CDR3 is TGTGCCAGCAGCCCGGGACAGACTGGAAACACCATATATTTT.

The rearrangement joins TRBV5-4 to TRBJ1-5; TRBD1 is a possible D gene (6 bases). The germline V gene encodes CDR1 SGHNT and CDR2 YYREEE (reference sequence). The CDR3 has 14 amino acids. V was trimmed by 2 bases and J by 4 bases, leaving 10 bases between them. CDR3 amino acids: CASSLRGGNQPQHF. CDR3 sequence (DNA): TGTGCCAGCAGCTTAAGGGGGGGAAATCAGCCCCAGCATTTT.

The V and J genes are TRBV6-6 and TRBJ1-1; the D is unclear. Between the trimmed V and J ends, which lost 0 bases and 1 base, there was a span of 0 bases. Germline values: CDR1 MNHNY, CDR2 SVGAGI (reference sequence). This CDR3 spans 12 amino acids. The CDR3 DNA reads TGTGCCAGCAGTTACTCGAACACTGAAGCTTTCTTT. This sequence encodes CASSYSNTEAFF.

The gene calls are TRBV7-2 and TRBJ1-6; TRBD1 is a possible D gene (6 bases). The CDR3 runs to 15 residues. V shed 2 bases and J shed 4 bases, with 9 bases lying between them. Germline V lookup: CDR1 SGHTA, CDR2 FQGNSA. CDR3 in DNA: TGTGCCAGCAGCTTACAGGGGTGGTATAATTCACCCCTCCACTTT. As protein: CASSLQGWYNSPLHF.

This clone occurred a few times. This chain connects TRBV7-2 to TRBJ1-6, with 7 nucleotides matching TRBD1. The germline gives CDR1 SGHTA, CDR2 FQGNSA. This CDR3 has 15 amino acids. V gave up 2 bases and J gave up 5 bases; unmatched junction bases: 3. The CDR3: CASSLSGTDNSPLHF. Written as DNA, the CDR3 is TGTGCCAGCAGCTTATCCGGGACAGATAATTCACCCCTCCACTTT.

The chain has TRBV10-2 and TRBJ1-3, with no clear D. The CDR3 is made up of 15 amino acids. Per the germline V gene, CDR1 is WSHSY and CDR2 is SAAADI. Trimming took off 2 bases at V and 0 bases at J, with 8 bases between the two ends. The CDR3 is CASSEMTVSGNTIYF. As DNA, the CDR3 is TGCGCCAGCAGTGAGATGACGGTCTCTGGAAACACCATATATTTT.

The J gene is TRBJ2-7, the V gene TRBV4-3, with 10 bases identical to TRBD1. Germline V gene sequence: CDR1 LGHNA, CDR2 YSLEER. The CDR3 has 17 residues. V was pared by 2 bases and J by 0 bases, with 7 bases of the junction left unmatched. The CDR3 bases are TGCGCCAGCAGCCAACAGACCGGGACAGGGGACTCCTACGAGCAGTACTTC. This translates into CASSQQTGTGDSYEQYF.

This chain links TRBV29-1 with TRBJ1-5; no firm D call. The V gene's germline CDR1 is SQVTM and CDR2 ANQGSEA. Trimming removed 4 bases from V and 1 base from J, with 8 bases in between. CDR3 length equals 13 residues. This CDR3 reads CSVAFGSNQPQHF. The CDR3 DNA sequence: TGCAGCGTTGCGTTCGGAAGCAATCAGCCCCAGCATTTT.

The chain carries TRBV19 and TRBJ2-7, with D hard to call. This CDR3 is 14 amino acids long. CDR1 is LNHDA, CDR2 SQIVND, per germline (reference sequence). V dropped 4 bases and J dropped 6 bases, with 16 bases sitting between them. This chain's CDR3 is CASSTVESATEQYF. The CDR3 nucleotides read TGTGCCAGTAGTACGGTAGAATCCGCTACCGAGCAGTACTTC.

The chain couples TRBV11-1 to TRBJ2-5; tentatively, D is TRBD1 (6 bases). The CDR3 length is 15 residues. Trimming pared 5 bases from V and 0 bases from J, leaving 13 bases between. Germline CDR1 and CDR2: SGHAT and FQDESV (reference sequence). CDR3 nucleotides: TGTGCCAGCAGCCACAGGGACACGTACCAAGAGACCCAGTACTTC. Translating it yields CASSHRDTYQETQYF.

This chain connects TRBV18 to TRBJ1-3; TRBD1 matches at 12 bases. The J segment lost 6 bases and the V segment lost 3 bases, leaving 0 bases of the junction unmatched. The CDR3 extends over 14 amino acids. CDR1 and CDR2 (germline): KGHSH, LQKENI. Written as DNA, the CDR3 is TGTGCCAGCTCACCGGGACAGGGGGCAAACACCATATATTTT. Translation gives CASSPGQGANTIYF.

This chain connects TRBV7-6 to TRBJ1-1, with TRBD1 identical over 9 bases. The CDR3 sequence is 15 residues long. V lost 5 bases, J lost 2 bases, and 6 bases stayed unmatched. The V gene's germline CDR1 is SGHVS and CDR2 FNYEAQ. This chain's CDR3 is CASSGPGQGNTEAFF. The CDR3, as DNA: TGTGCCAGCAGCGGGCCGGGACAGGGAAACACTGAAGCTTTCTTT.